This passage covers 19 T cell receptor beta chains from one sample sequenced in a study of T cells in tumors after PD-1 blockade. Sequencing was performed with immunoSEQ multiplex PCR; in TCRdb, only in-frame clones are kept and a portion is missing. There are roughly 15,000 clones in the sample; around 68% occur only once, and roughly 30% lies in the top ten. The sequences come from tumor tissue, collected after anti-PD-1 treatment. The receptor set was obtained from a human donor with cutaneous squamous cell carcinoma.

The rearrangement uses TRBV5-1 and TRBJ1-4; maybe TRBD1 (6 bases). This CDR3 contains 15 residues. Trimming shortened V by 0 bases and J by 8 bases, and 14 bases separated the two germline ends. Germline V gives CDR1 SGHRS, CDR2 YFSETQ. The CDR3 sequence is CASSLAGGPGEKLFF. DNA of the CDR3: TGCGCCAGCAGCTTGGCCGGGGGGCCCGGAGAAAAACTGTTTTTT.

This clone was detected only once. The chain uses TRBV4-2 and TRBJ2-3; D is ambiguous. Trimming took off 5 bases at V and 1 base at J, with 7 bases between the two ends. Germline V gives CDR1 LGHNA, CDR2 YNFKEQ. The CDR3 runs 13 residues. This CDR3 is CASSTSRTDTQYF. CDR3 nucleotides: TGTGCCAGCAGCACGAGTCGCACAGATACGCAGTATTTT.

The V gene is TRBV11-1, the J gene TRBJ2-1, with TRBD1 identical over 7 bases. After removal of 5 bases from V and 5 bases from J, the junction contained 3 bases not matched to a gene. The CDR3 loop spans 13 amino acids. Germline loops: CDR1 SGHAT, CDR2 FQDESV (reference sequence). The DNA for the CDR3 is TGTGCCAGCAGCCTGGGACAGAACAATGAGCAGTTCTTC. Its translation: CASSLGQNNEQFF.

This rearrangement joins TRBV19 to TRBJ1-5; a possible D gene is TRBD1 (5 bases). V was cut by 6 bases and J by 2 bases, with 17 bases left in between. Germline loops: CDR1 LNHDA, CDR2 SQIVND (reference sequence). The CDR3 extends over 16 amino acids. CDR3 in amino acids: CASRPGLGYGNQPQHF. The CDR3 nucleotides are TGTGCCAGTAGACCAGGGCTGGGGTACGGCAATCAGCCCCAGCATTTT.

The chain uses TRBV5-1 and TRBJ1-1; 9 nucleotides line up with TRBD1. Trimming cost V 3 bases and J 1 base; bases outside gene matches: 10. CDR1 is SGHRS, CDR2 YFSETQ, per germline. The CDR3 spans 17 residues. The CDR3 region is CASSSVPGQGWNTEAFF. Written as DNA, the CDR3 is TGCGCCAGCAGCTCGGTCCCGGGACAGGGATGGAACACTGAAGCTTTCTTT.

This clone was found a few times. CDR3 coding DNA: TGTGCCAGCAGCGTAGCAGGGGGCAACGAGCAGTACTTC. It encodes CASSVAGGNEQYF. V usage is TRBV9 and J usage is TRBJ2-7, with TRBD1 matching over 8 bases. The CDR3 extends over 13 amino acids. V dropped 0 bases and J dropped 5; count of bases not matched to a gene: 1. Germline CDR1 is SGDLS and CDR2 is YYNGEE.

The V call is TRBV27, the J call TRBJ1-5; D uncertain. V dropped 3 bases and J dropped 5 bases, with 8 bases sitting between them. Germline V CDR1 and CDR2: MNHEY, SMNVEV (reference sequence). The CDR3 extends over 13 amino acids. The CDR3 sequence: CASSFIRDQPQHF. The CDR3, as DNA: TGTGCCAGCAGTTTCATTCGGGATCAGCCCCAGCATTTT.

V and J are TRBV29-1 and TRBJ1-2; D possibly corresponds to TRBD1 (6 bases). The CDR3 is 10 amino acids. CDR1 is SQVTM and CDR2 is ANQGSEA in the germline V gene. V lost 6 bases and J lost 6, with 8 bases in between. CDR3 sequence reads: CSVRQDGYTF. In nucleotides, the CDR3 is TGCAGCGTCAGACAGGATGGCTACACCTTC. The whole variable domain, filled in from reference TRBV29-1 and TRBJ1-2, reads SAVISQKPSRDICQRGTSLTIQCQVDSQVTMMFWYRQQPGQSLTLIATANQGSEATYESGFVIDKFPISRPNLTFSTLTVSNMSPEDSSIYLCSVRQDGYTFGSGTRLTVV.

The chain combines TRBV19 with TRBJ2-3, with 11 bases fitting TRBD2. Germline values: CDR1 LNHDA, CDR2 SQIVND (reference sequence). This CDR3 contains 16 residues. V dropped 7 bases and J dropped 7; count of bases not matched to a gene: 13. CDR3 DNA sequence: TGTGCCAGTACCGAACGTTTTGTAGCGGGAGGGTATACGCAGTATTTT. As protein: CASTERFVAGGYTQYF.

The chain uses TRBV2 and TRBJ2-1, with TRBD2 matching over 10 bases. V gave up 6 bases and J gave up 4 bases; unmatched junction bases: 6. CDR1 and CDR2 (germline): SNHLY, FYNNEI. CDR3 length: 15 residues. For the CDR3, the DNA is TGTGCCAGCAGAGAGCTAGCGGGGGAATACAATGAGCAGTTCTTC. This codes for CASRELAGEYNEQFF.

The J gene is TRBJ1-6, the V gene TRBV3-1 (or the pseudogene TRBV3-2); perhaps TRBD1 as D (5 bases). The CDR3 is made up of 14 amino acids. In germline, CDR1 is LGHDT, CDR2 YNNKEL (reference sequence). V lost 4 bases, J lost 10 bases, and 14 bases lay in between. The CDR3 sequence is CASSLRETNSPLHF. DNA of the CDR3: TGTGCCAGCAGCCTCAGGGAAACCAACTCACCCCTCCACTTT.

CDR3 coding DNA: TGTGCCATCAGTGAGGGGTACCGGACTAGCGGGAGGGCCGGGGAGACCCAGTACTTC. It encodes CAISEGYRTSGRAGETQYF. The J gene is TRBJ2-5, the V gene TRBV10-3; 15 positions agree with TRBD2. The V gene end was trimmed by 2 bases and the J gene end by 5 bases; junction bases not matched to a gene: 12. From germline, CDR1 is ENHRY and CDR2 SYGVKD. The CDR3 runs 19 residues.

This clone has just a few counts. A junction boundary mismatches the germline segment, possibly from a read error. This chain uses TRBV3-1 (or the pseudogene TRBV3-2) with TRBJ1-4; D call uncertain. From germline, CDR1 is LGHDT and CDR2 YNNKEL (reference sequence). This CDR3 is built from 12 residues. Here the CDR3 reads CASSLTGSGVFW. CDR3 sequence (DNA): TGTGCCAGCAGTCTGACGGGATCGGGAGTTTTTTGG.

This clone was found once. The chain carries TRBV4-2 and TRBJ2-7, with a weak D call TRBD2 (5 bases). V was shortened by 1 base and J by 7 bases, with 14 bases between the two germline ends. The CDR3 runs 14 residues. Germline CDR1 and CDR2: LGHNA and YNFKEQ. The CDR3 sequence: CASSQAAGSGEQYF. CDR3 nucleotides: TGTGCCAGCAGCCAAGCGGCGGGTTCGGGAGAGCAGTACTTC.

This chain joins TRBV7-9 and TRBJ2-2, with D possibly matching TRBD1 (6 bases). This CDR3 is built from 18 residues. Germline V gives CDR1 SEHNR, CDR2 FQNEAQ (reference sequence). V gave up 4 bases and J gave up 4 bases, with 22 bases separating them. CDR3 nucleotides: TGTGCCAGCAGCTCGCAATCCCACAGGGCAGTCGGCACCGGGGAGCTGTTTTTT. Translated: CASSSQSHRAVGTGELFF. The full variable domain, completed using reference TRBV7-9 and TRBJ2-2, is DTGVSQNPRHKITKRGQNVTFRCDPISEHNRLYWYRQTLGQGPEFLTYFQNEAQLEKSRLLSDRFSAERPKGSFSTLEIQRTEQGDSAMYLCASSSQSHRAVGTGELFFGEGSRLTVL.

The chain carries TRBV29-1 and TRBJ2-7; TRBD2 matches 10 bases. With 5 bases clipped from V and 6 bases from J, the junction kept 7 bases outside the gene matches. CDR3 size: 13 residues. CDR1 and CDR2 (germline): SQVTM, ANQGSEA. DNA of the CDR3: TGCAGCGTTCCCCTAGCGGGAGCAGGCGAGCAGTACTTC. Its protein product is CSVPLAGAGEQYF.

This rearrangement joins TRBV6-1 to TRBJ2-3, with D unresolved. The germline gives CDR1 MNHNS, CDR2 SASEGT. CDR3 length: 14 amino acids. V shed 3 bases and J shed 0 bases, with 7 bases lying between them. The CDR3 is CASSDAGSTDTQYF. The CDR3 bases are TGTGCCAGCAGTGATGCAGGTAGCACAGATACGCAGTATTTT.

The rearrangement links TRBV5-1 to TRBJ2-3; 9 bases agree with TRBD2. The CDR3 totals 18 residues. Germline-derived CDR1 and CDR2 are SGHRS and YFSETQ. The junction had 11 bases not matched to a gene; V was cut back by 1 base and J by 2 bases. The CDR3 sequence: CASSLRPLAGASTDTQYF. The CDR3 DNA follows: TGCGCCAGCAGCTTGAGGCCTTTAGCGGGAGCCTCCACAGATACGCAGTATTTT. The full variable domain, its missing parts supplied by reference TRBV5-1 and TRBJ2-3, is KAGVTQTPRYLIKTRGQQVTLSCSPISGHRSVSWYQQTPGQGLQFLFEYFSETQRNKGNFPGRFSGRQFSNSRSEMNVSTLELGDSALYLCASSLRPLAGASTDTQYFGPGTRLTVL.

The gene calls are TRBV7-2 and TRBJ2-5, with 16 bases aligning to TRBD2. Germline values: CDR1 SGHTA, CDR2 FQGNSA. J gave up 2 bases and V 2 bases, and 2 bases lay outside the gene matches. This CDR3 has 17 amino acids. DNA of the CDR3: TGTGCCAGCAGCTTACCGGGACTAGCGGGGGGGCAAGAGACCCAGTACTTC. It specifies CASSLPGLAGGQETQYF.